This TCR beta chain was recorded in a study of blood T cell repertoires in COVID-19. Overall study: Samples taken during acute and convalescent COVID-19 were collected in the United States, Italy and Spain. T cells, B-cell-depleted T cells, or PBMCs provided the cDNA or gDNA that served as material.

In the authors' methods: Amplification from reference gene primers served as the basis for estimated nucleated cell counts. Repertoires were generated with immunoSEQ multiplex PCR, while TCRdb's copy carries only in-frame clones and drops some. The DNA gave D and trimming, while V, J and clone size come from that table. The data contain 200,000 to 250,000 clones, about 92% of them singletons. This clonotype originated in a man aged 25-45 years with acute or convalescent COVID-19. Source material: peripheral blood.

The CDR3 sequence: CASSRTGTGVDEQYF. For the CDR3, the DNA is TGTGCCAGCAGCCGCACCGGGACAGGGGTTGATGAGCAGTACTTC. The chain couples TRBV5-5 to TRBJ2-7; the match to TRBD1 covers 10 bases. With V trimmed by 4 bases and J by 7 bases, 11 bases remained unmatched. The CDR3 covers 15 residues. CDR1 and CDR2 from the germline V gene are SGHKS and YYEKEE (reference sequence). The whole variable domain, filled in from reference TRBV5-5 and TRBJ2-7, reads DAGVTQSPTHLIKTRGQQVTLRCSPISGHKSVSWYQQVLGQGPQFIFQYYEKEERGRGNFPDRFSARQFPNYSSELNVNALLLGDSALYLCASSRTGTGVDEQYFGPGTRLTVT.